Reported below is one TCR beta chain. At one boundary the junction diverges from the germline segment, which might be a read error. The data stem from a study of neoadjuvant anti-PD-1 for oral cavity cancer. The assay was immunoSEQ multiplex PCR, and TCRdb's table has in-frame clones only and misses some. The repertoire consists of over 9,500 clones, with about 66% occurring once and the leading ten covering less than 4.5%. The CDR3 has 14 amino acids. Germline CDR1 is SEHNR and CDR2 is FQNEAQ (reference sequence). Time point defined: after neoadjuvant nivolumab, at surgical resection. PBMCs were not maintained or expanded in culture before analysis.

This chain links TRBV7-9 with TRBJ1-5, with a tentative D call TRBD1 (6 bases). This TCR was recovered from a person aged 35-79 years with oral cavity squamous cell carcinoma. This material consisted of PBMCs, taken after nivolumab (anti-PD-1) treatment. The CDR3 DNA is TGTGCCAGCAGTCAACAGGGCAGCAGTCAGCCCCAGCATTTT. This sequence encodes CASSQQGSSQPQHF.